This TCR beta chain was identified in a study of blood T cell repertoires in COVID-19. The overall study: Donors in the United States, Italy and Spain gave samples during acute or convalescent COVID-19. Sample material is recorded as cDNA or gDNA derived from T cells, B-cell-depleted T cells, or PBMCs.

Authors' analysis steps: Estimation of nucleated cell counts was performed using reference gene primer amplification. The method was immunoSEQ multiplex PCR; TCRdb's version includes in-frame clones alone and lacks a portion of them. V and J calls and clone size are those listed in that table; D and trimming were worked out from the DNA. The sample includes 150,000 to 200,000 clones, about 84% of them seen just once. Germline values: CDR1 ENHRY, CDR2 SYGVKD. Trimming took 4 bases from V and 0 from J, leaving 15 bases between them. There are 16 residues in the CDR3. The chain has TRBV10-3 and TRBJ1-2; D is possibly TRBD1 (6 bases). The material sequenced was peripheral blood. The receptor was isolated from an older person with COVID-19, enrolled during active disease. In nucleotides, the CDR3 is TGTGCCATCAGTGCTAAGACGACAGGAGCTAACTATGGCTACACCTTC. Amino acids: CAISAKTTGANYGYTF.